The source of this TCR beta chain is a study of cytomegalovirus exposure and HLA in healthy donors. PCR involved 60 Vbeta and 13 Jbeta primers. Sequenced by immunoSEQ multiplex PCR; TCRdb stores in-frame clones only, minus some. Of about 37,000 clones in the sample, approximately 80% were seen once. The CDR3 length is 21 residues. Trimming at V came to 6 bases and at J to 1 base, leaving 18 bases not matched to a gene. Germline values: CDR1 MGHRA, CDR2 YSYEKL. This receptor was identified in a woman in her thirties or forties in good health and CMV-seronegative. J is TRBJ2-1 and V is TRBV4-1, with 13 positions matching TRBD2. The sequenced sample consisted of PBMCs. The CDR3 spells CASSRRPPGLAGPNSYNEQFF. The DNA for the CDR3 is TGCGCCAGCAGTCGAAGGCCCCCGGGACTAGCGGGACCCAATTCCTACAATGAGCAGTTCTTC.